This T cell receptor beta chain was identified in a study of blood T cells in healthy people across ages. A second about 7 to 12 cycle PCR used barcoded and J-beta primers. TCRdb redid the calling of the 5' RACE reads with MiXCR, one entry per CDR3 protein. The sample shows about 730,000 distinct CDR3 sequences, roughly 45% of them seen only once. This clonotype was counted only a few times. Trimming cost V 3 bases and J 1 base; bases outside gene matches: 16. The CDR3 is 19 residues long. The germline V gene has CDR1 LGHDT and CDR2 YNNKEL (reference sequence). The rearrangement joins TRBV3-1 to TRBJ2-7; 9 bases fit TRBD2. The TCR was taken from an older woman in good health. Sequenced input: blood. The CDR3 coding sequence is TGTGCCAGCAGCCAGAGGATCGCCCGGGCGGGAGGGCCTTCCTACGAGCAGTACTTC. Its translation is CASSQRIARAGGPSYEQYF.